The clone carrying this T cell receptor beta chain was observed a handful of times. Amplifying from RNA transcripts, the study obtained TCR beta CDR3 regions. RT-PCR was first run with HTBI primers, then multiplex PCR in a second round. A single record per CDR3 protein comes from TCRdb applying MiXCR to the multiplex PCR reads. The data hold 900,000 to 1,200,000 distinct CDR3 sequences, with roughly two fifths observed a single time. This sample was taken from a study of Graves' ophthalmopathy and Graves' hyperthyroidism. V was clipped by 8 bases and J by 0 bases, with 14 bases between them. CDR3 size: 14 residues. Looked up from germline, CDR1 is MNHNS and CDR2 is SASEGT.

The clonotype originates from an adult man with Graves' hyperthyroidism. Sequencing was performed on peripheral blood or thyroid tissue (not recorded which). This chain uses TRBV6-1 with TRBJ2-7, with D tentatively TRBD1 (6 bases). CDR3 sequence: CASADRRSSYEQYF. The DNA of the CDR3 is TGTGCCAGCGCCGACAGGAGGAGCTCCTACGAGCAGTACTTC.